The rows below give T cell receptor beta chains drawn from one sample of a study of T cell repertoires in cytomegalovirus infection. From the reads, TCRdb called clonotypes with MiXCR, one entry per CDR3 protein. The sample shows about 140,000 distinct CDR3 sequences, about 6.1% of them seen only once. Sequences were obtained from PBMCs. The source of these receptors is a human donor in good health (CMV status not recorded). Some clones in this sample may be carry-over from other donors' samples. Both conserved end residues are part of each CDR3.

TRBV27	TRBJ1-5	CASSLAVGANQPQHF
TRBV7-2	TRBJ1-2	CASSLAGGASYGYTF
TRBV11-2	TRBJ2-7	CASSLTGTDYEQYF
TRBV20-1	TRBJ2-7	CSVRGGFLREQYF
TRBV7-2	TRBJ2-3	CASSLAGWKADTQYF
TRBV4-1	TRBJ1-1	CASSQGTQGTLEAFF
TRBV6-5	TRBJ1-1	CASTMTVWGAGWSEAFF
TRBV4-3	TRBJ2-1	CASSQVLRGETGEQFF
TRBV5-1	TRBJ1-1	CASSGGPRGTEAFF
TRBV7-2	TRBJ2-7	CASSYRGSDYEQYF
TRBV12-3/TRBV12-4	TRBJ2-2	CASSFGAGNTGELFF
TRBV19	TRBJ1-5	CASRVRDNQPQHF
TRBV2	TRBJ1-5	CASSERGPLRNQPQHF
TRBV4-1	TRBJ1-3	CASSQRSGNTIYF
TRBV6-1	TRBJ2-1	CASSYRTGTRRHNEQFF
TRBV20-1	TRBJ1-2	CSARDVGSSLYGYTF
TRBV5-1	TRBJ1-3	CASSLPLDSGNTIYF
TRBV14	TRBJ1-3	CASSQEAPGRVHTIYF
TRBV4-2	TRBJ1-1	CASSQDPQGGWTEAFF
TRBV7-2	TRBJ2-3	CASSLGGGVPDTQYF
TRBV7-9	TRBJ2-7	CASSSTGTASYEQYF
TRBV6-2/TRBV6-3	TRBJ2-7	CASRGGAGSYEQYF
TRBV11-1	TRBJ2-1	CASSARSPQGIDEQFF
TRBV7-2	TRBJ2-3	CASSLDMTGDTQYF
TRBV9	TRBJ1-2	CASSVRDEGQPSSNYGYTF
TRBV7-2	TRBJ2-5	CASSPRAGQETQYF
TRBV7-2	TRBJ1-2	CASSLAGGNYGYTF
TRBV18	TRBJ2-3	CASSPPGIDTQYF
TRBV28	TRBJ1-2	CASSSYPGTGYGYTF
TRBV29-1	TRBJ2-7	CSVLGQREYEQYF
TRBV7-2	TRBJ1-4	CVSSPRIGGDEKLFF
TRBV3-1	TRBJ2-5	CASSQESWRKETQYF
TRBV4-3	TRBJ1-3	CASSQDPTADSGNTIYF
TRBV15	TRBJ2-3	CATSRVGGGTDTQYF
TRBV7-8	TRBJ1-6	CASSFRDGYNSPLHF
TRBV7-2	TRBJ2-7	CASSRGTGSSYEQYF
TRBV29-1	TRBJ2-5	CSVEDWGQGGETQYF
TRBV7-2	TRBJ2-1	CASSSLGLAVSSYNEQFF
TRBV5-1	TRBJ2-2	CASSLDGRKNTGELFF
TRBV5-1	TRBJ2-5	CASSFGLAGEQETQYF
TRBV12-3/TRBV12-4	TRBJ2-2	CASSLIQGGELFF
TRBV19	TRBJ2-1	CASSVTDGNEQFF
TRBV7-2	TRBJ2-7	CASRERTEYEQYF
TRBV27	TRBJ2-2	CASSLTGGRAYTGELFF
TRBV9	TRBJ1-1	CASSVGSGGTEAFF
TRBV9	TRBJ1-6	CASSVGVSGNSPLHF
TRBV29-1	TRBJ2-5	CSVEVITGETQYF
TRBV12-3/TRBV12-4	TRBJ2-1	CASSPRADGNEQFF
TRBV14	TRBJ2-2	CASSQDIYGANTGELFF
TRBV20-1	TRBJ2-3	CSAPGRRGTDTQYF
TRBV20-1	TRBJ1-1	CSARDGVNTEAFF
TRBV7-9	TRBJ2-7	CASSLGGRGDEQYF
TRBV2	TRBJ1-4	CASSASGTTNEKLFF
TRBV28	TRBJ2-3	CASSLGGVTDTQYF
TRBV2	TRBJ2-6	CASHSGANVLTF
TRBV18	TRBJ2-1	CASSPPKRRGSYNEQFF
TRBV9	TRBJ2-7	CASSVEAGRSYEQYF